This entry lists 16 T cell receptor beta chains sequenced from one sample in a study of cytomegalovirus exposure and HLA in healthy donors. It was with 60 Vbeta and 13 Jbeta primers that the PCR ran. Sequenced by immunoSEQ multiplex PCR; TCRdb stores in-frame clones only, minus some. The sample yields 140,000 or so clones, about 72% seen once. The source material was PBMCs. These receptors were obtained from a man between 60 and 70 years old in good health and CMV-seronegative.

This chain joins TRBV9 and TRBJ2-1; TRBD2 aligns across 10 bases. J gave up 5 bases and V 4 bases, and 6 bases lay outside the gene matches. The CDR3 has 15 amino acids. CDR1 SGDLS and CDR2 YYNGEE come from the germline V gene. In DNA form, the CDR3 reads TGTGCCAGCAGCCCCGGGACTAGCGTAAACAATGAGCAGTTCTTC. Its protein is CASSPGTSVNNEQFF.

This clone was recorded a few times. The chain recombines TRBV5-1 with TRBJ1-3, with 9 bases lining up with TRBD1. With 4 bases clipped from V and 7 bases from J, the junction kept 6 bases outside the gene matches. The germline gives CDR1 SGHRS, CDR2 YFSETQ. The CDR3 totals 14 residues. The chain's CDR3 is CASSPDRGVNTIYF. CDR3 in DNA: TGCGCCAGCAGCCCGGACAGGGGAGTGAACACCATATATTTT.

This rearrangement joins TRBV9 to TRBJ2-7; 7 bases align to TRBD1. This CDR3 has 13 residues. V shed 1 base and J 3 bases; nucleotides not matched to a gene: 1. Germline V gene data show CDR1 as SGDLS and CDR2 as YYNGEE. CDR3 nucleotide sequence: TGTGCCAGCAGCGTACAGGGGGACTACGAGCAGTACTTC. Translated, it gives CASSVQGDYEQYF.

CDR3 region: CASSLGWGQGNEKLFF. For the CDR3, the DNA is TGCGCCAGCAGCCTCGGGTGGGGACAGGGAAATGAAAAACTGTTTTTT. The chain couples TRBV5-1 to TRBJ1-4, with 9 bases identical to TRBD1. CDR1 and CDR2 (germline): SGHRS, YFSETQ. The CDR3 consists of 16 residues. The J segment lost 5 bases and the V segment lost 4 bases, leaving 9 bases of the junction unmatched.

This chain links TRBV11-3 with TRBJ2-2; 7 nucleotides match TRBD1. The germline CDR1 and CDR2 sequences are SGHNT and YENEEA. Germline trimming cut 5 bases from V and 2 bases from J; bases unmatched to any gene: 5. CDR3 length: 15 amino acids. The DNA for the CDR3 is TGTGCCAGCAGCCCTGGGACAGCCAACACCGGGGAGCTGTTTTTT. It yields the protein CASSPGTANTGELFF.

V gene TRBV7-3 combines with J gene TRBJ2-1, with D maybe TRBD2 (6 bases). Germline V gene lookup returns CDR1 SGHTA and CDR2 FQGTGA. Trimming stripped 2 bases from V and 5 bases from J, with 10 bases between. The CDR3 consists of 14 residues. CDR3: CASSLSGVNNEQFF. CDR3 DNA sequence: TGTGCCAGCAGCTTATCGGGGGTTAACAATGAGCAGTTCTTC.

The DNA of the CDR3 is TGTGCCTGGAGTGGCGGGGGCCGGCACGAGCAGTACTTC. Its protein is CAWSGGGRHEQYF. The V gene is TRBV30, the J gene TRBJ2-7; possibly TRBD2 for D (7 bases). V dropped 1 base and J dropped 5 bases, with 12 bases sitting between them. Germline values: CDR1 GTSNPN, CDR2 SVGIG (reference sequence). This CDR3 comprises 13 residues.

There are a few counts of this clone. The chain is built from TRBV30 and TRBJ2-1, with TRBD2 identical over 10 bases. The CDR3 is 15 amino acids. With V trimmed by 3 bases and J by 5 bases, 7 bases remained unmatched. Germline V gene lookup returns CDR1 GTSNPN and CDR2 SVGIG (reference sequence). The CDR3 DNA is TGTGCCTGGAGCCCCCCGGGACTAGCGAACAATGAGCAGTTCTTC. It specifies CAWSPPGLANNEQFF.

This chain joins TRBV27 and TRBJ2-7; D is ambiguous. The CDR3 has 12 amino acids. Germline loops: CDR1 MNHEY, CDR2 SMNVEV (reference sequence). V gave up 4 bases and J gave up 7 bases, with 11 bases separating them. The CDR3 sequence: CASSSGLFEQYF. The CDR3 nucleotides are TGTGCCAGCAGTTCAGGCTTGTTTGAGCAGTACTTC.

The chain combines TRBV4-2 with TRBJ2-1; the match to TRBD2 covers 10 bases. CDR1 LGHNA and CDR2 YNFKEQ come from the germline V gene. The CDR3 has 16 amino acids. V lost 4 bases to trimming and J lost 6 bases; unmatched junction nucleotides: 9. The CDR3 region has the DNA TGTGCCAGCAGCCCGATTCTAGCGGGAGACACCAATGAGCAGTTCTTC. Its protein product is CASSPILAGDTNEQFF.

The chain is built from TRBV30 and TRBJ2-1; 11 bases line up with TRBD2. This CDR3 comprises 14 residues. The V and J ends lost 3 bases and 7 bases, in that order; junction bases with no gene match: 5. Germline CDR1 and CDR2: GTSNPN and SVGIG (reference sequence). The CDR3 reads CAWSVLAGVNEQFF. CDR3 coding DNA: TGTGCCTGGAGCGTACTAGCGGGAGTTAATGAGCAGTTCTTC.

The chain links TRBV19 to TRBJ1-1, with D perhaps matching TRBD1 (5 bases). Trimming removed 2 bases from V and 0 bases from J, with 7 bases in between. The CDR3 contains 14 residues. The germline CDR1 and CDR2 sequences are LNHDA and SQIVND (reference sequence). The CDR3 is CASSINRLNTEAFF. In DNA, the CDR3 is TGTGCCAGTAGTATAAACAGGCTGAACACTGAAGCTTTCTTT. Full variable domain (remainder filled in from reference TRBV19 and TRBJ1-1): DGGITQSPKYLFRKEGQNVTLSCEQNLNHDAMYWYRQDPGQGLRLIYYSQIVNDFQKGDIAEGYSVSREKKESFPLTVTSAQKNPTAFYLCASSINRLNTEAFFGQGTRLTVV.

The chain has TRBV6-4 and TRBJ1-5; D might be TRBD1 (5 bases). This CDR3 contains 15 residues. Germline assignment: CDR1 MRHNA and CDR2 SNTAGT. The V and J ends lost 2 bases and 3 bases respectively, with 11 bases between them. CDR3 sequence: CASSDVRGNNQPQHF. In DNA form, the CDR3 reads TGTGCCAGCAGTGACGTAAGGGGCAACAATCAGCCCCAGCATTTT.

The V and J genes are TRBV7-9 and TRBJ1-1; D not resolved. Trimming left V 5 bases short and J 0 bases short, with 16 bases between. The V gene's germline CDR1 is SEHNR and CDR2 FQNEAQ (reference sequence). The CDR3 covers 16 residues. CDR3 region: CASSDDLAPMNTEAFF. The CDR3 coding sequence is TGTGCCAGCAGCGACGATTTAGCACCGATGAACACTGAAGCTTTCTTT.

In this sample, this clone turned up once. This chain joins TRBV5-1 and TRBJ1-5, with TRBD1 matching over 8 bases. The CDR3 runs 15 residues. Germline V gene sequence: CDR1 SGHRS, CDR2 YFSETQ. J gave up 5 bases and V 2 bases, and 6 bases lay outside the gene matches. The CDR3 DNA reads as TGCGCCAGCAGCTTTGGACAGGGAGGGGATCAGCCCCAGCATTTT. It yields the protein CASSFGQGGDQPQHF.

In this sample, this clone turned up a few times. The V call is TRBV6-1, the J call TRBJ1-5, with a possible D match to TRBD1 (6 bases). Trimming left V 4 bases short and J 12 bases short, with 10 bases between. Germline V lookup: CDR1 MNHNS, CDR2 SASEGT. The CDR3 spans 11 residues. Here the CDR3 reads CASSVDRLQHF. The CDR3 DNA is TGTGCCAGCAGTGTCGACAGGCTCCAGCATTTT.